Listed here are 9 T cell receptor beta chains from one sample, sequenced in a study of human T cells and chemical hapten exposure (dated by TCRdb to about 2021). Libraries were built with RACE. These reads were obtained on a NextSeq 500. Through fastp at Q25 and MiXCR, TCRdb rebuilt clones from the public reads, retaining in-frame beta chains. All rows with the same CDR3 protein become a single entry with the most common DNA and genes. The sample has just under 60,000 distinct CDR3 sequences on record, over 10% of them singletons. Jointly, the top ten make up 2.4% of the sample. The sample's time point label, decoded: patch test 3, about 24 weeks after DPC sensitization. What the treatment or condition label conveys for this sample: therapeutic diphenylcyclopropenone sensitization with weekly scalp DPC. Specimen: whole blood, collected in connection with sensitization to the hapten diphenylcyclopropenone (DPC). The source is a man aged 30 to 45 with alopecia areata. Some clones in this sample may be carry-over from other donors' samples.

This clonotype was found many times. The chain is built from TRBV7-9 and TRBJ1-5; tentatively, D is TRBD1 (5 bases). The CDR3 spans 14 residues. Trimming cost V 4 bases and J 5 bases, with 12 bases left between them. Germline loops: CDR1 SEHNR, CDR2 FQNEAQ (reference sequence). CDR3 region: CASSSRDGYQPQHF. CDR3 in DNA: TGTGCCAGCAGCTCCCGGGACGGATATCAGCCCCAGCATTTT. Based on the CDR3 plus reference TRBV7-9 and TRBJ1-5, the full variable domain is DTGVSQNPRHKITKRGQNVTFRCDPISEHNRLYWYRQTLGQGPEFLTYFQNEAQLEKSRLLSDRFSAERPKGSFSTLEIQRTEQGDSAMYLCASSSRDGYQPQHFGDGTRLSIL.

This clonotype was counted many times. This sequence joins TRBV12-3 or TRBV12-4 and TRBJ1-5, with TRBD1 matching 9 bases. CDR3 length equals 15 residues. Trimming at V came to 6 bases and at J to 5 bases, leaving 8 bases not matched to a gene. The CDR3 is CASSSLGTGHQPQHF. The CDR3 coding sequence is TGTGCCAGCAGCTCCCTTGGGACAGGGCATCAGCCCCAGCATTTT.

The CDR3 protein is CASSSTGNSNQPQHF. The CDR3 nucleotides read TGTGCCAGCAGCTCGACAGGGAATAGCAATCAGCCCCAGCATTTT. J is TRBJ1-5 and V is TRBV7-9; TRBD1 matches at 7 bases. CDR1 SEHNR and CDR2 FQNEAQ come from the germline V gene (reference sequence). Trimming took 4 bases from V and 0 from J; bases not matched to a gene: 3. The CDR3 covers 15 residues. The variable domain in full, completed from reference TRBV7-9 and TRBJ1-5, reads DTGVSQNPRHKITKRGQNVTFRCDPISEHNRLYWYRQTLGQGPEFLTYFQNEAQLEKSRLLSDRFSAERPKGSFSTLEIQRTEQGDSAMYLCASSSTGNSNQPQHFGDGTRLSIL.

This clonotype was detected only a few times. This chain joins TRBV24-1 and TRBJ2-4, with TRBD1 as a possible D gene (6 bases). The CDR3 is made up of 14 amino acids. Trimming removed 6 bases from V and 7 bases from J, with 15 bases in between. Germline CDR1 KGHDR, CDR2 SFDVKD. The CDR3 loop reads CATSRTGTPNIQYF. As DNA, the CDR3 is TGTGCCACCAGTAGGACCGGGACACCCAACATTCAGTACTTC.

There are many counts of this clonotype. V gene TRBV7-2 combines with J gene TRBJ2-3; the D is unclear. The CDR3 length is 14 residues. CDR1 is SGHTA and CDR2 is FQGNSA in the germline V gene. Trimming pared 2 bases from V and 0 bases from J, leaving 6 bases between. CDR3 amino acids: CASSLRGSTDTQYF. The DNA for the CDR3 is TGTGCCAGCAGCTTAAGAGGCAGCACAGATACGCAGTATTTT.

The count of this clonotype is one. The rearrangement joins TRBV11-2 to TRBJ1-5; 8 positions match TRBD1. The ends lost 4 bases at V and 4 bases at J; junction bases unmatched: 3. CDR1 and CDR2 (germline): SGHAT, FQNNGV. This CDR3 contains 14 residues. The CDR3 is CASSSDRENQPQHF. In DNA form, the CDR3 reads TGTGCCAGCAGCTCGGACAGGGAAAATCAGCCCCAGCATTTT.

The rearrangement uses TRBV6-2 or TRBV6-3 and TRBJ1-1; D gene uncertain. V lost 8 bases to trimming and J lost 1 base, with 14 bases between them. From germline, CDR1 is MNHEY and CDR2 SVGEGT. The CDR3 length is 14 residues. Written as DNA, the CDR3 is TGTGCCAGCGTGGGAAGGGCCGGGAACACTGAAGCTTTCTTT. Protein product: CASVGRAGNTEAFF.

This clonotype was observed a handful of times. This chain connects TRBV28 to TRBJ2-7, with 7 bases identical to TRBD1. CDR1 and CDR2 from the germline V gene are MDHEN and SYDVKM. This CDR3 is built from 12 residues. Losses at the gene ends were 9 bases for V and 2 bases for J; bases not matched to a gene: 4. CDR3 loop: CASTGVTYEQYF. As DNA, the CDR3 is TGTGCCAGTACAGGGGTTACCTACGAGCAGTACTTC.

This clonotype has a count of ten or more. The chain recombines TRBV7-2 with TRBJ2-2; no clear D gene. Germline values: CDR1 SGHTA, CDR2 FQGNSA. The CDR3 loop spans 14 amino acids. Trimming removed 4 bases from V and 7 bases from J, with 13 bases in between. The CDR3 DNA reads as TGTGCCAGCAGCTCGGACGGTTGGAACGGGGAGCTGTTTTTT. This codes for CASSSDGWNGELFF.